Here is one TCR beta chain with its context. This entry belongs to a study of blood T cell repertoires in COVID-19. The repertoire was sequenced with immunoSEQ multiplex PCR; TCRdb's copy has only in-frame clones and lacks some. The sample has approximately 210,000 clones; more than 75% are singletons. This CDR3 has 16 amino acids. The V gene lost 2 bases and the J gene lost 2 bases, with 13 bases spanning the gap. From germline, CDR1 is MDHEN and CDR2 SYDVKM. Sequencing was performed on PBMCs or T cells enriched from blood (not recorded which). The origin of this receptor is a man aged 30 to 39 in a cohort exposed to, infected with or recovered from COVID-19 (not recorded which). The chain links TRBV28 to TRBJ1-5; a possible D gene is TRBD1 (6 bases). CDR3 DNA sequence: TGTGCCAGCAGTTTAGAACAGGGTCGTCGCAATCAGCCCCAGCATTTT. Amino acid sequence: CASSLEQGRRNQPQHF.